Listed below are T cell receptor beta chains from one sample, sequenced in a study of T cell repertoires in cytomegalovirus infection. MiXCR, run by TCRdb on the reads, gives a single entry per CDR3 protein. Among around 310,000 distinct CDR3 sequences listed, 17% were seen once. Sequencing used PBMCs. The receptors were gathered from a human donor in good health (CMV status not recorded). Some clones in this sample may be carry-over from other donors' samples. Both conserved end residues are part of each CDR3. Each record gives: CDR3 protein, CDR3 DNA, V gene, D gene, J gene, clone size. D genes are given only for firm matches. Only some rows state a clone size, as once, few, many or a class for expanded clones.

cdr3_aa: CASSLVMGIPGQLSSYNEQFF
cdr3_nt: TGTGCCAGCAGCTTAGTCATGGGGATTCCGGGACAGCTAAGCTCCTACAATGAGCAGTTCTTC
v_call: TRBV7-2
d_call: TRBD1
j_call: TRBJ2-1
clone_size: few

cdr3_aa: CASSQDRGLTDTQYF
cdr3_nt: TGTGCCAGCAGTCAAGACAGGGGGCTGACAGATACGCAGTATTTT
v_call: TRBV7-9
d_call: TRBD1
j_call: TRBJ2-3
clone_size: few

cdr3_aa: CASSRERDQPQHF
cdr3_nt: TGTGCCAGCAGCCGTGAGCGAGATCAGCCCCAGCATTTT
v_call: TRBV7-2
d_call: .
j_call: TRBJ1-5
clone_size: many

cdr3_aa: CASSPDREGGNTIYF
cdr3_nt: TGTGCCAGCAGTCCGGACAGGGAAGGTGGAAACACCATATATTTT
v_call: TRBV28
d_call: TRBD1
j_call: TRBJ1-3
clone_size: .

cdr3_aa: CASSLGHQIQETQYF
cdr3_nt: TGTGCCAGCAGCCTCGGACACCAAATTCAAGAGACCCAGTACTTC
v_call: TRBV7-3
d_call: .
j_call: TRBJ2-5
clone_size: many

cdr3_aa: CASGAGAHRDSPLHF
cdr3_nt: TGTGCTAGTGGTGCCGGAGCCCACCGGGACTCACCCCTCCACTTT
v_call: TRBV12-5
d_call: .
j_call: TRBJ1-6
clone_size: many

cdr3_aa: CASSRFSGANVLTF
cdr3_nt: TGTGCCAGCAGCAGATTCTCTGGGGCCAACGTCCTGACTTTC
v_call: TRBV6-6
d_call: .
j_call: TRBJ2-6
clone_size: few

cdr3_aa: CASSIFRTGGNNEQFF
cdr3_nt: TGTGCCAGTAGTATCTTCCGAACAGGTGGGAACAATGAGCAGTTCTTC
v_call: TRBV19
d_call: .
j_call: TRBJ2-1
clone_size: few

cdr3_aa: CAITTTNYGYTF
cdr3_nt: TGTGCCATAACCACAACAAACTATGGCTACACCTTC
v_call: TRBV28
d_call: .
j_call: TRBJ1-2
clone_size: .

cdr3_aa: CASSRTSGMSWYNEQFF
cdr3_nt: TGTGCCAGCAGCCGGACTAGCGGGATGTCATGGTACAATGAGCAGTTCTTC
v_call: TRBV5-6
d_call: TRBD2
j_call: TRBJ2-1
clone_size: few

cdr3_aa: CSARDPSVQNSGYGYTF
cdr3_nt: TGCAGTGCTAGAGATCCTTCGGTTCAAAATTCTGGCTATGGCTACACCTTC
v_call: TRBV20-1
d_call: .
j_call: TRBJ1-2
clone_size: .

cdr3_aa: CASSSPGTGGRGYGYTF
cdr3_nt: TGTGCCAGCAGTTCTCCGGGGACAGGGGGCCGCGGCTATGGCTACACCTTC
v_call: TRBV12-3/TRBV12-4
d_call: TRBD1
j_call: TRBJ1-2
clone_size: many

cdr3_aa: CASTQGVESSYEQYF
cdr3_nt: TGTGCCAGCACACAGGGGGTAGAGAGCTCCTACGAGCAGTACTTC
v_call: TRBV6-6
d_call: TRBD1
j_call: TRBJ2-7
clone_size: .

cdr3_aa: CASSQDTGVISYNSPLHF
cdr3_nt: TGTGCCAGCAGCCAGGACACGGGGGTAATATCCTATAATTCACCCCTCCACTTT
v_call: TRBV4-2
d_call: .
j_call: TRBJ1-6
clone_size: many

cdr3_aa: CASGSGGGVNTEAFF
cdr3_nt: TGTGCCAGCGGAAGCGGGGGTGGGGTGAACACTGAAGCTTTCTTT
v_call: TRBV2
d_call: .
j_call: TRBJ1-1
clone_size: many

cdr3_aa: CASSQEITSGGATSEQFF
cdr3_nt: TGTGCCAGCAGCCAAGAAATAACTAGCGGGGGCGCCACTAGTGAGCAGTTCTTC
v_call: TRBV4-2
d_call: TRBD2
j_call: TRBJ2-1
clone_size: .

cdr3_aa: CSARDHTGQGGGFTDTQYF
cdr3_nt: TGCAGTGCTAGAGATCATACGGGACAGGGTGGAGGTTTCACAGATACGCAGTATTTT
v_call: TRBV20-1
d_call: TRBD1
j_call: TRBJ2-3
clone_size: few

cdr3_aa: CASRPTSGGGIREQYF
cdr3_nt: TGTGCCAGCAGGCCGACTAGCGGGGGGGGAATACGCGAGCAGTACTTC
v_call: TRBV2
d_call: TRBD2
j_call: TRBJ2-7
clone_size: .

cdr3_aa: CASSSSSGTNTGELFF
cdr3_nt: TGTGCCAGCAGCTCCTCCTCCGGGACAAACACCGGGGAGCTGTTTTTT
v_call: TRBV7-6
d_call: .
j_call: TRBJ2-2
clone_size: few

cdr3_aa: CASSGENIQYF
cdr3_nt: TGTGCCAGTAGTGGAGAAAACATTCAGTACTTC
v_call: TRBV19
d_call: .
j_call: TRBJ2-4
clone_size: .

cdr3_aa: CASSQAGTSPTDTQYF
cdr3_nt: TGTGCCAGCAGCCAAGCCGGGACTAGCCCAACAGATACGCAGTATTTT
v_call: TRBV4-2
d_call: TRBD2
j_call: TRBJ2-3
clone_size: .

cdr3_aa: CASSETLRRNSPLHF
cdr3_nt: TGTGCCAGCAGTGAGACGTTAAGGCGTAATTCACCCCTCCACTTT
v_call: TRBV25-1
d_call: .
j_call: TRBJ1-6
clone_size: few

cdr3_aa: CASSPGGGARGETGELFF
cdr3_nt: TGTGCCAGCAGCCCCGGTGGGGGGGCAAGAGGAGAAACCGGGGAGCTGTTTTTT
v_call: TRBV5-4
d_call: .
j_call: TRBJ2-2
clone_size: few

cdr3_aa: CATVGQQWNQPQHF
cdr3_nt: TGTGCCACTGTGGGACAACAATGGAATCAGCCCCAGCATTTT
v_call: TRBV28
d_call: .
j_call: TRBJ1-5
clone_size: many

cdr3_aa: CASSGGTGDLLGYGYTF
cdr3_nt: TGCGCCAGCAGCGGGGGGACAGGAGATCTTCTGGGCTATGGCTACACCTTC
v_call: TRBV5-1
d_call: TRBD1
j_call: TRBJ1-2
clone_size: .

cdr3_aa: CASSFQAGNSYEQYF
cdr3_nt: TGTGCCAGCAGCTTTCAGGCTGGGAACTCCTACGAGCAGTACTTC
v_call: TRBV7-3
d_call: .
j_call: TRBJ2-7
clone_size: many

cdr3_aa: CASSMDRGPGNTIYF
cdr3_nt: TGTGCCAGCAGTATGGACAGGGGGCCTGGAAACACCATATATTTT
v_call: TRBV6-5
d_call: TRBD1
j_call: TRBJ1-3
clone_size: .

cdr3_aa: CASSSYRFGYEQYF
cdr3_nt: TGCGCCAGCAGCTCATACAGGTTTGGGTACGAGCAGTACTTC
v_call: TRBV5-1
d_call: .
j_call: TRBJ2-7
clone_size: .

cdr3_aa: CASTGTPGSYNSPLHF
cdr3_nt: TGCGCCTCAACAGGGACCCCAGGCAGCTATAATTCACCCCTCCACTTT
v_call: TRBV5-1
d_call: .
j_call: TRBJ1-6
clone_size: .

cdr3_aa: CASSNREGSPLHF
cdr3_nt: TGTGCCAGCAGTAACAGGGAGGGTTCACCCCTCCACTTT
v_call: TRBV12-3/TRBV12-4
d_call: .
j_call: TRBJ1-6
clone_size: many

cdr3_aa: CASSLRINGGPNLLSPLHF
cdr3_nt: TGTGCCAGCAGCTTAAGGATAAACGGGGGACCCAACTTATTATCACCCCTCCACTTT
v_call: TRBV11-2
d_call: .
j_call: TRBJ1-6
clone_size: many

cdr3_aa: CASRGGTSFQGEQFF
cdr3_nt: TGTGCCAGTAGAGGAGGGACCTCCTTCCAGGGTGAGCAGTTCTTC
v_call: TRBV12-3/TRBV12-4
d_call: .
j_call: TRBJ2-1
clone_size: few